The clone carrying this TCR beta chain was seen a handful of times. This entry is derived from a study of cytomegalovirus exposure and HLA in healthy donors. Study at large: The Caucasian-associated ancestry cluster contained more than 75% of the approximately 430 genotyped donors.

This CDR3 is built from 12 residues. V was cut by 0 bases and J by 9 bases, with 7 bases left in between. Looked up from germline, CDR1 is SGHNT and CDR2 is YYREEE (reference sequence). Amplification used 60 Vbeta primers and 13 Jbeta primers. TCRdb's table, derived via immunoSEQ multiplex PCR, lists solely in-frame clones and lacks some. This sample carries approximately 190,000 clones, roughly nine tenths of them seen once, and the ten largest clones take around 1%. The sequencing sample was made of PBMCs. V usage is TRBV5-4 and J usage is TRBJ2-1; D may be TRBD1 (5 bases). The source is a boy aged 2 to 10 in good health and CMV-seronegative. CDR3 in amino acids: CASSLGGTEQFF. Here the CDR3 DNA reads TGTGCCAGCAGCTTGGGGGGCACTGAGCAGTTCTTC.